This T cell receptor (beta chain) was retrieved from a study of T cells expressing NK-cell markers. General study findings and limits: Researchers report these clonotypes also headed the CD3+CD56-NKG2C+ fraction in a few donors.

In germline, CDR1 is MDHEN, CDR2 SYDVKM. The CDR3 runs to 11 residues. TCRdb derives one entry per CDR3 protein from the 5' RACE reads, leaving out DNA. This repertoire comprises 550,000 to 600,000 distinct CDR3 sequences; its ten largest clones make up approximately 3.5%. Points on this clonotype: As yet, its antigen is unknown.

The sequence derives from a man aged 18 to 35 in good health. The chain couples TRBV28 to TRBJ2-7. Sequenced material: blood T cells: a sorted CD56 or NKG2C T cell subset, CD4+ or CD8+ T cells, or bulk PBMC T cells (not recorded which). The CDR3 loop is CASSLSNEQYF.